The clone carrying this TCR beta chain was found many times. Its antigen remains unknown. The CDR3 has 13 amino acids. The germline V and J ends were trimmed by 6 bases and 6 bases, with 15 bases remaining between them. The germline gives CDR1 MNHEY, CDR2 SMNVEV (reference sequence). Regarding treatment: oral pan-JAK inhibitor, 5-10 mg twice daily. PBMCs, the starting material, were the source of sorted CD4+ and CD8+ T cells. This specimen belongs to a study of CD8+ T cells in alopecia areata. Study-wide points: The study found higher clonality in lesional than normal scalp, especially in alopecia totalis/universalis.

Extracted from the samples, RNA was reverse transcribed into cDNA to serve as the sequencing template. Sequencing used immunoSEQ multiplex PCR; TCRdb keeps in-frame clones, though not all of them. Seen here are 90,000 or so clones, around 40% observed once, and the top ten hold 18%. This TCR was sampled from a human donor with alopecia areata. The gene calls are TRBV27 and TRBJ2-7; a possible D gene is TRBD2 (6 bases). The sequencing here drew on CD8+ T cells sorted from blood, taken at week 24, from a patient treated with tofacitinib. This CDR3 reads CASSLGGSGEQYF. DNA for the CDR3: TGTGCCAGCAGCCTCGGGGGTTCTGGCGAGCAGTACTTC.